These T cell receptor beta chains were read from a single sample in a study of cytomegalovirus exposure and HLA in healthy donors. Here immunoSEQ multiplex PCR was the method, and the copy in TCRdb shows in-frame clones only, minus some. The table lists roughly 99,000 clones, about 74% of them singletons, with 14% in the top ten. What was sequenced was PBMCs. The receptors originated from a woman between 40 and 50 years old in good health and CMV-seropositive. Both conserved end residues are part of each CDR3. A D gene is named only where the DNA matches it firmly. Clone size, where shown, is once, few, many, or a class for clones that have expanded.

>-|-|TRBV5-1|TRBJ1-1
CASSPTLGTEAFF
TGCGCCAGCAGCCCGACACTGGGCACTGAAGCTTTCTTT
>-|TRBD2|TRBV11-2|TRBJ2-5
CASRTGGGGETQYF
TGTGCCAGCAGAACTGGCGGGGGGGGTGAGACCCAGTACTTC
>-|-|TRBV7-9|TRBJ1-1
CASSLSVYEAFF
TGTGCCAGCAGCCTAAGCGTCTATGAAGCTTTCTTT
>once|-|TRBV7-3|TRBJ2-7
CASSQSGGGTGNNEQYF
TGTGCCAGCAGCCAAAGCGGGGGCGGGACAGGGAATAACGAGCAGTACTTC
>-|TRBD2|TRBV6-1|TRBJ2-2
CATDAGVGTGELFF
TGTGCCACCGATGCGGGGGTGGGAACCGGGGAGCTGTTTTTT
>few|TRBD1|TRBV9|TRBJ1-2
CASSVSGGAGGYTF
TGTGCCAGCAGCGTATCAGGGGGCGCGGGTGGCTACACCTTC
>few|TRBD1|TRBV30|TRBJ1-1
CACSTGGGTEAFF
TGTGCCTGTTCGACAGGGGGGGGAACTGAAGCTTTCTTT
>few|TRBD1|TRBV7-2|TRBJ2-3
CASSLGSGTGVVNTQYF
TGTGCCAGCAGCTTAGGCTCCGGGACAGGGGTCGTAAATACGCAGTATTTT
>-|-|TRBV7-9|TRBJ1-1
CASSKPQGNTEAFF
TGTGCCAGCAGCAAACCACAGGGGAACACTGAAGCTTTCTTT
>-|-|TRBV10-1|TRBJ1-1
CASSDFGDWHTEAFF
TGCGCCAGCAGCGACTTCGGAGATTGGCACACTGAAGCTTTCTTT
>-|TRBD1|TRBV6-5|TRBJ2-7
CASSSAPRTGLYEQYF
TGTGCCAGCAGTTCCGCACCCCGGACAGGGTTATACGAGCAGTACTTC
>-|TRBD2|TRBV10-3|TRBJ2-1
CATQAGGDNEQFF
TGTGCCACACAGGCCGGGGGGGACAATGAGCAGTTCTTC
>-|TRBD2|TRBV4-1|TRBJ2-1
CASSLREGEQFF
TGCGCCAGCAGCCTCCGGGAGGGTGAGCAGTTCTTC
>-|-|TRBV6-1|TRBJ2-7
CASSGGRVDYEQYF
TGTGCCAGCAGTGGGGGCAGGGTGGACTACGAGCAGTACTTC
>-|-|TRBV25-1|TRBJ2-3
CASSAPGDTQYF
TGTGCCAGCAGTGCACCAGGGGATACGCAGTATTTT
>-|-|TRBV5-1|TRBJ2-3
CASNREDTQYF
TGCGCCAGCAATCGGGAAGATACGCAGTATTTT
>-|-|TRBV4-1|TRBJ1-2
CASSHAPGGDYGYTF
TGCGCCAGCAGCCACGCTCCGGGAGGAGACTATGGCTACACCTTC
>few|-|TRBV5-4|TRBJ2-2
CASSSTGPNTGELFF
TGTGCCAGCAGCTCGACAGGACCGAACACCGGGGAGCTGTTTTTT
>-|TRBD1|TRBV2|TRBJ2-7
CASKYRGASEQYF
TGTGCCAGTAAATACAGGGGGGCCAGCGAGCAGTACTTC
>-|-|TRBV5-1|TRBJ2-7
CASSLEGHLYEQYF
TGCGCCAGCAGCTTGGAGGGACACCTCTACGAGCAGTACTTC
>-|-|TRBV29-1|TRBJ1-2
CSVGGDYGYTF
TGCAGCGTTGGCGGAGACTATGGCTACACCTTC
>few|TRBD2|TRBV7-9|TRBJ2-3
CASSLSSGGTFNTDTQYF
TGTGCCAGCAGCTTATCTAGCGGGGGTACCTTCAATACAGATACGCAGTATTTT
>-|TRBD2|TRBV5-1|TRBJ2-7
CASSSTSGVYEQYF
TGCGCCAGCAGCTCCACTAGCGGGGTCTACGAGCAGTACTTC
>-|-|TRBV10-1|TRBJ1-1
CASSGIQLAGAAANTEAFF
TGCGCCAGCAGTGGAATCCAACTTGCGGGCGCGGCGGCGAACACTGAAGCTTTCTTT
>-|TRBD1|TRBV5-1|TRBJ1-1
CASSLQGGVMNTEAFF
TGCGCCAGCAGCCTACAGGGGGGGGTGATGAACACTGAAGCTTTCTTT
>-|TRBD2|TRBV5-1|TRBJ2-1
CASSPTSVSSGGDEQFF
TGCGCCAGCAGCCCGACATCCGTCTCTAGCGGGGGAGATGAGCAGTTCTTC
>-|TRBD1|TRBV2|TRBJ2-2
CASSYRDRSAGELFF
TGTGCCAGCAGTTATCGGGACAGGTCTGCCGGGGAGCTGTTTTTT
>few|-|TRBV27|TRBJ1-5
CASSPGGEQPQHF
TGTGCCAGCAGTCCGGGGGGAGAGCAGCCCCAGCATTTT
>-|-|TRBV27|TRBJ1-4
CASRRTATNEKLFF
TGTGCCAGCAGGAGGACAGCAACTAATGAAAAACTGTTTTTT
>-|-|TRBV7-9|TRBJ2-7
CASSLEGTPDHEQYF
TGTGCCAGCAGCTTAGAAGGGACTCCAGACCACGAGCAGTACTTC
>few|TRBD1|TRBV29-1|TRBJ1-4
CSVRTGGGKLFF
TGCAGCGTGAGGACAGGGGGCGGTAAACTGTTTTTT
>few|-|TRBV5-4|TRBJ2-6
CASRTASDSGANVLTF
TGTGCCAGCAGGACAGCCTCTGACTCTGGGGCCAACGTCCTGACTTTC
>-|-|TRBV6-5|TRBJ2-2
CASRPDRRNTGELFF
TGTGCCAGCAGGCCAGACAGGAGGAACACCGGGGAGCTGTTTTTT
>-|-|TRBV5-1|TRBJ2-5
CASSSNTQETQYF
TGCGCCAGCAGCTCCAACACCCAAGAGACCCAGTACTTC
>-|-|TRBV5-1|TRBJ2-3
CASSADVSWGGTDTQYF
TGCGCCAGCAGCGCCGACGTCTCCTGGGGAGGCACAGATACGCAGTATTTT
>once|-|TRBV7-9|TRBJ1-5
CASSLTGDSNQPQHF
TGTGCCAGCAGCTTGACGGGGGATAGCAATCAGCCCCAGCATTTT
>-|-|TRBV30|TRBJ2-3
CAWSAGLRADTQYF
TGTGCCTGGAGTGCAGGACTACGCGCAGATACGCAGTATTTT
>-|-|TRBV10-1|TRBJ1-5
CASSDSRVIDSNQPQHF
TGCGCCAGCAGTGATTCGAGGGTTATCGATAGCAATCAGCCCCAGCATTTT
>few|TRBD2|TRBV4-2|TRBJ2-1
CASSQASGGVNEQFF
TGTGCCAGCAGCCAAGCTAGCGGGGGGGTCAATGAGCAGTTCTTC
>-|-|TRBV29-1|TRBJ2-7
CSVAWGNNEQYF
TGCAGCGTTGCTTGGGGCAATAACGAGCAGTACTTC
>-|-|TRBV6-6|TRBJ2-5
CASTSSTSISQETQYF
TGTGCCAGCACCTCATCCACAAGTATTTCCCAAGAGACCCAGTACTTC
>-|-|TRBV4-2|TRBJ1-4
CASSQSDEKLFF
TGTGCCAGCAGCCAATCGGATGAAAAACTGTTTTTT
>-|-|TRBV18|TRBJ1-4
CASSPPEPNEKLFF
TGTGCCAGCTCACCACCGGAGCCTAATGAAAAACTGTTTTTT
>-|-|TRBV4-2|TRBJ1-6
CASSQDRDSPLHF
TGTGCCAGCAGCCAAGATCGGGATTCACCCCTCCACTTT
>few|TRBD2|TRBV5-1|TRBJ2-5
CASSSGSSGGQETQYF
TGCGCCAGCAGCTCCGGGTCTAGCGGGGGGCAAGAGACCCAGTACTTC
>-|-|TRBV4-3|TRBJ2-2
CASSQGQWDTGELFF
TGCGCCAGCAGCCAAGGACAGTGGGACACCGGGGAGCTGTTTTTT
>-|TRBD1|TRBV5-1|TRBJ2-5
CASSLEGGEETQYF
TGCGCCAGCAGCTTGGAAGGGGGCGAAGAGACCCAGTACTTC
>-|TRBD1|TRBV5-8|TRBJ1-4
CASSLTGAFPTNEKLFF
TGTGCCAGCAGCTTGACAGGGGCCTTTCCAACTAATGAAAAACTGTTTTTT
>-|TRBD2|TRBV7-8|TRBJ2-5
CASSQRGQETQYF
TGTGCCAGCAGCCAGCGGGGCCAAGAGACCCAGTACTTC
>-|TRBD1|TRBV28|TRBJ1-1
CASPPGQGAGSEAFF
TGTGCCAGCCCCCCTGGACAGGGGGCCGGGTCTGAAGCTTTCTTT